The 4 T cell receptor beta chains in this list originate from one sample, sequenced in a study of CD4+ T cells in melanoma. The protocol was immunoSEQ multiplex PCR, while the TCRdb copy is restricted to in-frame clones and leaves out a portion. The sample includes fewer than 150,000 clones, about 90% of them seen just once. Receptors originate from a human donor with melanoma.

The chain employs TRBV2 and TRBJ2-1; D assignment may be TRBD1 or TRBD2 (5 bases each). This CDR3 contains 15 residues. From germline, CDR1 is SNHLY and CDR2 FYNNEI. V gave up 1 base and J gave up 7 bases, with 14 bases separating them. CDR3 sequence (DNA): TGTGCCAGCAGTGAAGGGGACCGGCTGGGTAATGAGCAGTTCTTC. Its translation: CASSEGDRLGNEQFF.

The genes are TRBV6-1 and TRBJ2-4; D gene uncertain. Germline V gene sequence: CDR1 MNHNS, CDR2 SASEGT. Trimming cost V 0 bases and J 0 bases, with 9 bases left between them. This CDR3 comprises 16 residues. CDR3 region: CASSEAFRLAKNIQYF. For the CDR3, the DNA is TGTGCCAGCAGTGAAGCATTCCGGTTAGCCAAAAACATTCAGTACTTC.

The rearrangement uses TRBV5-1 and TRBJ2-2; D gene uncertain. Trimming cost V 5 bases and J 5 bases, with 16 bases left between them. Germline V CDR1 and CDR2: SGHRS, YFSETQ. This CDR3 is built from 15 residues. The DNA for the CDR3 is TGCGCCAGCAGGTCCCAGGTAGAGGTGACCGGGGAGCTGTTTTTT. As protein: CASRSQVEVTGELFF.

The V call is TRBV6-5, the J call TRBJ1-1, with D maybe TRBD1 (6 bases). Per the germline V gene, CDR1 is MNHEY and CDR2 is SVGAGI. Trimming removed 7 bases from V and 1 base from J, with 16 bases in between. This CDR3 is 15 amino acids long. CDR3 residues: CASISIWGANTEAFF. CDR3 DNA: TGTGCCAGCATCTCGATCTGGGGGGCGAACACTGAAGCTTTCTTT.